The 5 T cell receptor beta chains presented below share a single source sample, sequenced in a study of T cells in Graves' hyperthyroidism and ophthalmopathy. Template material for amplifying TCR beta CDR3 regions consisted of RNA transcripts. The HTBI primer set served for first-round RT-PCR of the TCR CDR3. One entry per CDR3 protein results from TCRdb running MiXCR on the multiplex PCR reads. This sample yields fewer than 450,000 distinct CDR3 sequences, of which roughly 15% are seen a single time; about 21% belongs to the top ten. The specimen was blood. Source of these receptors: an older woman with Graves' ophthalmopathy.

This clonotype has ten or more counts. The chain employs TRBV7-6 and TRBJ2-5; D remains ambiguous. The CDR3 covers 13 residues. CDR1 SGHVS and CDR2 FNYEAQ come from the germline V gene. Trimming took off 5 bases at V and 5 bases at J, with 12 bases between the two ends. This chain's CDR3 is CASSKSGPETQYF. In DNA form, the CDR3 reads TGTGCCAGCAGCAAGTCTGGCCCCGAGACCCAGTACTTC.

The chain couples TRBV14 to TRBJ1-1; weak D call: TRBD1 (5 bases). Trimming pared 4 bases from V and 11 bases from J, leaving 20 bases between. CDR1 SGHDN and CDR2 FVKESK come from the germline V gene. The CDR3 is made up of 14 amino acids. Here the CDR3 reads CASSPQVRGGGAFF. As DNA, the CDR3 is TGTGCCAGCAGCCCCCAAGTCCGGGGGGGAGGGGCTTTCTTT.

This clonotype occurred many times. The V gene is TRBV2, the J gene TRBJ2-1; no definite D call. Trimming shortened V by 7 bases and J by 6 bases, and 7 bases separated the two germline ends. The CDR3 extends over 11 amino acids. CDR1 is SNHLY, CDR2 FYNNEI, per germline. CDR3 region: CASIWGNEQFF. The CDR3 nucleotides read TGTGCCAGCATATGGGGCAATGAGCAGTTCTTC.

This clonotype was observed a few times. V and J are TRBV6-2 or TRBV6-3 and TRBJ2-4; D may be TRBD1 (5 bases). Germline V gene sequence: CDR1 MNHEY, CDR2 SVGEGT. V lost 0 bases and J lost 10, with 10 bases in between. The CDR3 runs 13 residues. CDR3 DNA sequence: TGTGCCAGCAGTTACTCAACAGGTCTTATTCAGTACTTC. This encodes CASSYSTGLIQYF.

The chain couples TRBV24-1 to TRBJ2-1; 8 nucleotides align to TRBD1. Germline-derived CDR1 and CDR2 are KGHDR and SFDVKD. The CDR3 covers 14 residues. The CDR3 spells CGEETGVQDNEQFF. Written as DNA, the CDR3 is TGTGGAGAGGAGACAGGGGTTCAAGACAATGAGCAGTTCTTC.